This entry describes one T cell receptor (beta chain). Its specific antigen is unknown. The record has no base qualities; no much larger clone is one base away. The data were taken from a study of patients and donors after allogeneic stem cell transplantation (TCRdb year 2020). Library preparation used RT-PCR. Sequenced using a NextSeq 550. TCRdb reprocessed the public reads (quality trimming at Q25 with fastp, clone calling with MiXCR) and kept in-frame beta chains. Entries that share a CDR3 protein sequence are merged under the most common genes and DNA. Here the sample has hundreds of thousands of distinct CDR3 sequences; roughly 16% occur a single time. 7.2% of the sample belongs to the ten largest clones. This clonotype was obtained from a human donor who was either an allogeneic HSCT recipient or a stem cell or donor lymphocyte infusion donor (not recorded which). It is not recorded whose cells these are; they may come from a transplant donor. The source material was blood, either unsorted or a sorted T cell fraction (not recorded which).

The nucleotide sequence is TGCAGTGCTAGCGGCACGACCTCCTACGAGCAGTACTTC. This sequence encodes CSASGTTSYEQYF. The receptor chain draws on TRBV20-1 and TRBJ2-7; no confident D gene assignment can be made. From the germline V gene (reference sequence), CDR1 is DFQATT and CDR2 is SNEGSKA. CDR3 length: 13 amino acids, cysteine to phenylalanine. Only the CDR3 DNA stays, 39 bases, in frame from base 1. V loses 3 bases, J loses 0 bases, and the germline ends lie 9 bases apart.